The rows below give T cell receptor beta chains drawn from one sample of a study of T cells in Graves' hyperthyroidism and ophthalmopathy. TCRdb called the multiplex PCR reads again in MiXCR, with one record for every CDR3 protein. The table has fewer than 500,000 distinct CDR3 sequences, around 15% seen once. Sequencing input: blood. Source of these receptors: a man younger than 30 with Graves' ophthalmopathy. Each CDR3 is given with its conserved first and last residue. A D gene is named only where the DNA matches it firmly. Expanded clones are given a class, and other clones once, few, many or no size at all.

CDR3 length	V gene	D gene	J gene	clone size	CDR3 protein	CDR3 DNA
17	TRBV7-2	.	TRBJ2-4	many	CASSLGAGNPSKNIQYF	TGTGCCAGCAGCTTAGGGGCTGGGAACCCTTCCAAAAACATTCAGTACTTC
14	TRBV15	.	TRBJ1-2	few	CATSSAPGSYGYTF	TGTGCCACCAGCAGTGCCCCCGGTAGCTATGGCTACACCTTC
15	TRBV19	.	TRBJ2-1	.	CASSEPGTLYNEQFF	TGTGCCAGTAGTGAACCCGGGACCTTATACAATGAGCAGTTCTTC
15	TRBV5-6	.	TRBJ1-2	few	CASSPQGLGSYGYTF	TGTGCCAGCAGCCCCCAGGGGCTGGGTAGCTATGGCTACACCTTC
15	TRBV29-1	.	TRBJ2-7	.	CSVEFRDGSSYEQYF	TGCAGCGTTGAATTTAGGGACGGGAGCTCCTACGAGCAGTACTTC
15	TRBV7-2	.	TRBJ2-1	many	CASSSFSQEDNEQFF	TGTGCCAGCAGCTCATTCAGCCAGGAGGACAATGAGCAGTTCTTC
14	TRBV27	.	TRBJ1-1	many	CASSLSGVNTEAFF	TGTGCCAGCAGTTTATCAGGGGTTAATACTGAAGCTTTCTTT
13	TRBV24-1	TRBD1	TRBJ1-2	many	CATSRDRFYGYTF	TGTGCCACCAGCCGGGACAGGTTCTATGGCTACACCTTC
11	TRBV20-1	.	TRBJ2-1	many	CSARDYGEQFF	TGCAGTGCTAGAGATTACGGCGAGCAGTTCTTC
15	TRBV7-9	.	TRBJ1-2	many	CASSPEERFTYGYTF	TGTGCCAGCAGCCCGGAGGAGCGGTTCACCTATGGCTACACCTTC
14	TRBV7-9	TRBD2	TRBJ2-5	many	CASSFPSGGETQYF	TGTGCCAGCAGCTTTCCCAGCGGGGGGGAGACCCAGTACTTC
15	TRBV6-1	.	TRBJ2-3	.	CASSEGGYGTDTQYF	TGTGCCAGCAGTGAAGGGGGATATGGCACAGATACGCAGTATTTT
16	TRBV9	TRBD2	TRBJ2-7	few	CASSFGASGRSYEQYF	TGTGCCAGCAGCTTTGGGGCTAGCGGGAGATCCTACGAGCAGTACTTC
11	TRBV29-1	.	TRBJ1-1	many	CSVGKGTEAFF	TGCAGCGTTGGCAAAGGCACTGAAGCTTTCTTT
14	TRBV7-9	TRBD2	TRBJ2-7	.	CASSSASGRYEQYF	TGTGCCAGCAGCTCCGCTAGCGGGAGGTACGAGCAGTACTTC
18	TRBV5-1	.	TRBJ2-3	many	CASSLVNGGPVHTDTQYF	TGCGCCAGCAGCTTGGTAAATGGGGGGCCTGTACACACAGATACGCAGTATTTT
19	TRBV9	TRBD2	TRBJ2-3	many	CASSHPIRLAGGHPDTQYF	TGTGCCAGCAGCCACCCAATAAGACTAGCGGGGGGACATCCAGATACGCAGTATTTT
20	TRBV27	TRBD1	TRBJ2-6	few	CASSFFVRDRASGGANVLTF	TGTGCCAGCAGTTTTTTTGTCCGGGACAGGGCCTCGGGTGGGGCCAACGTCCTGACTTTC
16	TRBV19	TRBD1	TRBJ1-5	many	CASSIDQGQGNQPQHF	TGTGCCAGTAGTATAGATCAGGGACAGGGGAATCAGCCCCAGCATTTT
13	TRBV20-1	.	TRBJ2-7	many	CSATISHIYEQYF	TGCAGTGCTACTATCTCGCACATATACGAGCAGTACTTC
15	TRBV12-3/TRBV12-4	.	TRBJ1-4	.	CASSPVGLRGEKLFF	TGTGCCAGCAGCCCGGTTGGACTACGGGGTGAAAAACTGTTTTTT
14	TRBV5-8	.	TRBJ2-5	.	CASSWMGADETQYF	TGTGCCAGCAGCTGGATGGGGGCGGATGAGACCCAGTACTTC
15	TRBV13	TRBD2	TRBJ2-7	.	CASSHSAGGGYEQYF	TGTGCCAGCAGCCACTCGGCGGGAGGCGGCTACGAGCAGTACTTC
13	TRBV29-1	.	TRBJ2-7	many	CSAKLADSYEQYF	TGCAGCGCAAAACTAGCTGATAGTTACGAGCAGTACTTC
17	TRBV7-6	.	TRBJ2-5	few	CASSLARPNQARETQYF	TGTGCCAGCAGCTTAGCAAGGCCCAACCAAGCGAGGGAGACCCAGTACTTC
14	TRBV12-3/TRBV12-4	.	TRBJ1-1	many	CASSLVDFGPEAFF	TGTGCCAGCAGTCTGGTTGATTTTGGGCCTGAAGCTTTCTTT
16	TRBV10-3	TRBD2	TRBJ2-3	.	CAIRVGPREYSDTQYF	TGTGCCATCAGGGTGGGGCCGCGGGAGTATTCAGATACGCAGTATTTT
13	TRBV11-2	.	TRBJ2-3	many	CASSLDQGRTQYF	TGTGCCAGCAGCTTAGATCAGGGAAGGACGCAGTATTTT
14	TRBV20-1	.	TRBJ2-1	many	CSARPADSLNEQFF	TGCAGTGCCCGCCCGGCGGACAGTCTCAATGAGCAGTTCTTC
13	TRBV18	.	TRBJ1-1	many	CASSPVVGDEAFF	TGTGCCAGCTCACCGGTCGTCGGGGATGAAGCTTTCTTT
14	TRBV29-1	.	TRBJ2-3	many	CSVEGSDYTDTQYF	TGCAGCGTTGAAGGGTCTGATTACACAGATACGCAGTATTTT
17	TRBV24-1	.	TRBJ2-2	many	CATSDAAKARDTGELFF	TGTGCCACCAGTGATGCGGCAAAAGCAAGGGACACCGGGGAGCTGTTTTTT
18	TRBV19	.	TRBJ1-1	.	CASSIARIANERGTEAFF	TGTGCCAGTAGTATAGCGAGGATCGCGAATGAAAGGGGCACTGAAGCTTTCTTT
20	TRBV7-2	TRBD2	TRBJ2-7	many	CASSTPPGGTGLAAPYEQYF	TGTGCCAGCAGCACCCCCCCGGGAGGGACGGGACTAGCGGCCCCCTACGAGCAGTACTTC
16	TRBV15	TRBD1	TRBJ2-5	.	CATSRDGSTGQETQYF	TGTGCCACCAGCAGAGATGGGTCGACAGGGCAAGAGACCCAGTACTTC
14	TRBV13	TRBD2	TRBJ2-1	many	CASSDSRGGGEQFF	TGTGCCAGCAGCGACTCCCGCGGCGGGGGTGAGCAGTTCTTC
15	TRBV2	TRBD1	TRBJ2-5	many	CASSADRGRIETQYF	TGTGCCAGCAGTGCCGACAGGGGAAGGATTGAGACCCAGTACTTC
13	TRBV28	.	TRBJ2-4	many	CASTSQVGNIQYF	TGTGCCAGCACATCCCAGGTGGGAAACATTCAGTACTTC
13	TRBV6-6	.	TRBJ1-5	few	CASSYSNVEPQHF	TGTGCCAGCAGTTACTCCAACGTGGAGCCCCAGCATTTT
13	TRBV6-1	.	TRBJ1-5	.	CASRTGSNQPQHF	TGTGCCAGCAGGACCGGGAGCAATCAGCCCCAGCATTTT
14	TRBV15	.	TRBJ2-1	few	CATSRGDTYNEQFF	TGTGCCACCAGCAGAGGGGACACCTACAATGAGCAGTTCTTC
14	TRBV20-1	TRBD1	TRBJ2-3	.	CSASSDRDTDTQYF	TGCAGTGCTAGTTCGGACAGGGACACAGATACGCAGTATTTT
15	TRBV5-1	TRBD2	TRBJ2-1	few	CASSKLAGINNEQLF	TGCGCCAGCAGCAAACTAGCGGGAATAAACAATGAGCAGCTCTTC
15	TRBV7-2	TRBD1	TRBJ2-2	many	CASSAQGSYTGELFF	TGTGCCAGCAGCGCACAGGGGTCCTACACCGGGGAGCTGTTTTTT
15	TRBV20-1	TRBD1	TRBJ2-3	many	CSARGDRGSTDTQYF	TGCAGTGCTAGAGGAGACAGGGGGTCTACAGATACGCAGTATTTT
16	TRBV19	.	TRBJ2-4	.	CASSRDGALAKNIQYF	TGTGCCAGTAGTAGGGACGGAGCCCTAGCCAAAAACATTCAGTACTTC
14	TRBV7-7	.	TRBJ2-1	few	CASSLIPGLNEQFF	TGTGCTAGCAGCTTAATCCCCGGGCTTAATGAGCAGTTCTTC
12	TRBV7-8	.	TRBJ1-5	many	CASSYINQPQHF	TGTGCCAGCAGCTATATTAATCAGCCCCAGCATTTT